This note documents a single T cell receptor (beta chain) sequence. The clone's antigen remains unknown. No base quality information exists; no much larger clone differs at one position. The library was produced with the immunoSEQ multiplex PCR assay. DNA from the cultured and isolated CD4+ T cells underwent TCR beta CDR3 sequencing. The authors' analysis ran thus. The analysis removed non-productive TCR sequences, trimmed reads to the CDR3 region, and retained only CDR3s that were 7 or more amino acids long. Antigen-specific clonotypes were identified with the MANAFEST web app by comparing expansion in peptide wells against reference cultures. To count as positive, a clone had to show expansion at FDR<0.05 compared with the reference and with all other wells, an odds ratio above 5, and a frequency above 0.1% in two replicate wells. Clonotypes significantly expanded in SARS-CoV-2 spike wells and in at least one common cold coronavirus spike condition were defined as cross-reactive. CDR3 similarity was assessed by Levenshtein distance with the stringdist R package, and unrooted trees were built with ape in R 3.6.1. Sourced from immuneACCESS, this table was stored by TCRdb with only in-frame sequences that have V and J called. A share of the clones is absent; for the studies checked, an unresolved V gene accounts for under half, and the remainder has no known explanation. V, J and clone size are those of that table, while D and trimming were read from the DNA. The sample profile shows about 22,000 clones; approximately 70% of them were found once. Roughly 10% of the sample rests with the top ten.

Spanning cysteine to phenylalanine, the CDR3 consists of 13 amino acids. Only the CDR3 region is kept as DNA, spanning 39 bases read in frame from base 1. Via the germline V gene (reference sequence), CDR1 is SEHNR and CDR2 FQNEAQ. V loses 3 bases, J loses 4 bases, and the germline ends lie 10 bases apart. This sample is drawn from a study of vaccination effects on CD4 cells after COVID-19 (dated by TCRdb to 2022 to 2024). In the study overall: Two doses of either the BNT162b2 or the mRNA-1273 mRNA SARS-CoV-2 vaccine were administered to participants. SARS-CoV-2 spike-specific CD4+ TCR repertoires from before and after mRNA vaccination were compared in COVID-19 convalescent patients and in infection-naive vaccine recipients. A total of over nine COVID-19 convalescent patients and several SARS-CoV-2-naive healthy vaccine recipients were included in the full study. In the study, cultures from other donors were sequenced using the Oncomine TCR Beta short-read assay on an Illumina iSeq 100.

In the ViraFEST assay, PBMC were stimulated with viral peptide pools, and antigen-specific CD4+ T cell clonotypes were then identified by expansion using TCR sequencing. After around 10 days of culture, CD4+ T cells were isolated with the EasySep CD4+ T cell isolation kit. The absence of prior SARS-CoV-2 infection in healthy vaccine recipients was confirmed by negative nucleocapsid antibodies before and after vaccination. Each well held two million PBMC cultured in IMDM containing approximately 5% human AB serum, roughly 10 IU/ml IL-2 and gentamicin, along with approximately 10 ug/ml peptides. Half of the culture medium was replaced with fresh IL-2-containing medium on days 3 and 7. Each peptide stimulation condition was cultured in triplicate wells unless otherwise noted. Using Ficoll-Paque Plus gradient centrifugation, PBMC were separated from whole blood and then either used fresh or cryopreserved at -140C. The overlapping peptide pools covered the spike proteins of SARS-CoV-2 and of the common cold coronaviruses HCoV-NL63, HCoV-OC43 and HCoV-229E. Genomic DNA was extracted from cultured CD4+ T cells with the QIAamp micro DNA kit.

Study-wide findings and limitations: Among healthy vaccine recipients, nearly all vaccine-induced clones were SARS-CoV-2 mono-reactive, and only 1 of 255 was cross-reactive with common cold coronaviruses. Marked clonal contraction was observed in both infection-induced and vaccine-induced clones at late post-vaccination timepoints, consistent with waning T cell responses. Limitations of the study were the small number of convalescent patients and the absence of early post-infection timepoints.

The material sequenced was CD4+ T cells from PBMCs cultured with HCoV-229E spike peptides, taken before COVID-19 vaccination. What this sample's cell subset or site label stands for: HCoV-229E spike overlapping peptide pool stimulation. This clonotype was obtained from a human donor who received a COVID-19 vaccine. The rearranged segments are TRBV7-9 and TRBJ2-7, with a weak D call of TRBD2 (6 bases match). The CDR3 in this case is CASSFAGGYEQYF. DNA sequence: TGTGCCAGCAGCTTTGCCGGGGGATACGAGCAGTACTTC.